Listed below are T cell receptor beta chains from one sample, sequenced in a study of T cell responses to AZD1222 COVID-19 vaccine. Produced via immunoSEQ multiplex PCR; TCRdb's table is partial and in-frame only. The sample comprises 80,000 or so clones, 75% to 95% of which are singletons, and less than 5.5% rests with the top ten. This material consisted of peripheral blood, taken on day 0 of MenACWY control vaccination. These receptors were collected from an adult in good health. Each CDR3 is given with its conserved first and last residue. The D gene is left open where the match is weak. Size is stated for part of the rows, as once, few or many counts, or as a class when the clone is expanded.

J gene: TRBJ1-4
D gene: TRBD1
clone size: -
V gene: TRBV29-1
CDR3 DNA: TGCAGCGTTGGAGGATGGACAGGGGAAAGGGGGACTAATGAAAAACTGTTTTTT
CDR3 protein: CSVGGWTGERGTNEKLFF

J gene: TRBJ2-1
D gene: -
clone size: -
V gene: TRBV7-8
CDR3 DNA: TGTGCCAGCAGCTTAGTGTCGGGACCCGACAATGAGCAGTTCTTC
CDR3 protein: CASSLVSGPDNEQFF

J gene: TRBJ2-3
D gene: TRBD1
clone size: -
V gene: TRBV7-3
CDR3 DNA: TGTGCCAGCAGCTTAGCGAGGGGGCTAGGCACAGATACGCAGTATTTT
CDR3 protein: CASSLARGLGTDTQYF

J gene: TRBJ1-1
D gene: -
clone size: once
V gene: TRBV29-1
CDR3 DNA: TGCAGCGGGGACATCGCTGGGGCTGAAGCTTTCTTT
CDR3 protein: CSGDIAGAEAFF

J gene: TRBJ1-3
D gene: -
clone size: -
V gene: TRBV5-4
CDR3 DNA: TGTGCCAGCAGCTGGAGGGGGTCAGGAAACACCATATATTTT
CDR3 protein: CASSWRGSGNTIYF

J gene: TRBJ2-7
D gene: -
clone size: once
V gene: TRBV5-1
CDR3 DNA: -
CDR3 protein: CASSSIVGPGEQYF

J gene: TRBJ2-5
D gene: TRBD1
clone size: -
V gene: TRBV6-5
CDR3 DNA: TGTGCCAGCTCCCTGGGACAGCAAGAGACCCAGTACTTC
CDR3 protein: CASSLGQQETQYF

J gene: TRBJ1-5
D gene: TRBD1
clone size: -
V gene: TRBV18
CDR3 DNA: TGTGCCAGCTCAACAGGGGGTAATCAGCCCCAGCATTTT
CDR3 protein: CASSTGGNQPQHF

J gene: TRBJ2-3
D gene: -
clone size: -
V gene: TRBV6-5
CDR3 DNA: TGTGCCAGCAGTTACTCTGAGGGAGACACGCAGTATTTT
CDR3 protein: CASSYSEGDTQYF

J gene: TRBJ2-7
D gene: -
clone size: -
V gene: TRBV10-1
CDR3 DNA: TGCGCCAGCAGTGCCTCCGGGGGAACCTACGAGCAGTACTTC
CDR3 protein: CASSASGGTYEQYF

J gene: TRBJ2-7
D gene: -
clone size: -
V gene: TRBV20-1
CDR3 DNA: TGCAGTGCTGGGCGTCAGGGCGAGCAGTACTTC
CDR3 protein: CSAGRQGEQYF

J gene: TRBJ2-7
D gene: TRBD2
clone size: -
V gene: TRBV30
CDR3 DNA: TGTGCCTGGAGTACGGCTAGCGGGTTTACCTACGAGCAGTACTTC
CDR3 protein: CAWSTASGFTYEQYF

J gene: TRBJ2-5
D gene: -
clone size: -
V gene: TRBV11-2
CDR3 DNA: TGTGCCAGCAGCCCACGGGGAGAGACCCAGTACTTC
CDR3 protein: CASSPRGETQYF

J gene: TRBJ2-7
D gene: -
clone size: few
V gene: TRBV30
CDR3 DNA: TGTGCCTGGAGTGGGGTCTACGAGCAGTACTTC
CDR3 protein: CAWSGVYEQYF

J gene: TRBJ2-1
D gene: -
clone size: -
V gene: TRBV6-5
CDR3 DNA: TGTGCCAGCAGTCCCCGTGGGGGTTACAACAATGAGCAGTTCTTC
CDR3 protein: CASSPRGGYNNEQFF